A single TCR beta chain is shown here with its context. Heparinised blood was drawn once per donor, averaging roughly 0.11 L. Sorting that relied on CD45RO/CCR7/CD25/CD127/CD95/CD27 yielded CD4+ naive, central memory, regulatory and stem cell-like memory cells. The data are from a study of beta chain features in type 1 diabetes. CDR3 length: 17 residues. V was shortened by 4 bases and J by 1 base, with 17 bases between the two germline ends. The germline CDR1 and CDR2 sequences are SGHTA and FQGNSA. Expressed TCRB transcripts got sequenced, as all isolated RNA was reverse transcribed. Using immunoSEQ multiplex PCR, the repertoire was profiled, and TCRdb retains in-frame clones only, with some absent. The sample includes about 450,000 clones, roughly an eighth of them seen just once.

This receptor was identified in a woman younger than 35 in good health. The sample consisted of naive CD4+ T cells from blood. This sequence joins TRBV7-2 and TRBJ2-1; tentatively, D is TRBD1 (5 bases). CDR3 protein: CASSSLMGQGSYNEQFF. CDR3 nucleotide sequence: TGTGCCAGCAGCTCTCTTATGGGGCAGGGTTCCTACAATGAGCAGTTCTTC.